Listed below are T cell receptor beta chains from one sample, sequenced in a study of T cell responses to AZD1222 COVID-19 vaccine. Clones were read by immunoSEQ multiplex PCR, and TCRdb kept only the in-frame ones, dropping some. Counted here are around 78,000 clones, just over 90% occurring once; the ten biggest clones make up 3.5% to 5.5%. The sample in question was peripheral blood, obtained on day 0 of MenACWY control vaccination. Receptors were obtained from an adult in good health. Each CDR3 is given with its conserved first and last residue. A D gene is named only where the DNA matches it firmly. Size is stated for part of the rows, as once, few or many counts, or as a class when the clone is expanded.

v_call: TRBV29-1
j_call: TRBJ2-1
clone_size: -
d_call: -
cdr3_nt: TGCAGCGTTGCCCACGACCCCTACAATGAGCAGTTCTTC
cdr3_aa: CSVAHDPYNEQFF

v_call: TRBV28
j_call: TRBJ1-5
clone_size: -
d_call: -
cdr3_nt: TGTGCCAGCAGCCTAACCGGGACGGGTTATAGCAATCAGCCCCAGCATTTT
cdr3_aa: CASSLTGTGYSNQPQHF

v_call: TRBV7-8
j_call: TRBJ2-7
clone_size: -
d_call: TRBD1
cdr3_nt: TGTGCCAGCAGCCCCGGGACAGGGGGGCCCCCGCAGTACTTC
cdr3_aa: CASSPGTGGPPQYF

v_call: TRBV6-6
j_call: TRBJ1-2
clone_size: -
d_call: TRBD1
cdr3_nt: TGTGCCAGCAGGGGGACAGGGGGCCTCTATGGCTACACCTTC
cdr3_aa: CASRGTGGLYGYTF

v_call: TRBV7-3
j_call: TRBJ2-3
clone_size: -
d_call: -
cdr3_nt: TGTGCCAGCAGCTTAACGGGAGAGTTGGGCACAGATACGCAGTATTTT
cdr3_aa: CASSLTGELGTDTQYF

v_call: TRBV7-9
j_call: TRBJ2-7
clone_size: -
d_call: TRBD2
cdr3_nt: TGTGCCAGCAGCTCCCAGACTAGCGGGAGTCTGGACGAGCAGTACTTC
cdr3_aa: CASSSQTSGSLDEQYF

v_call: TRBV11-2
j_call: TRBJ1-2
clone_size: -
d_call: TRBD1
cdr3_nt: TGTGCCAGCAGCTCCTATGTACAGGGGGCGGATTATGGCTACACCTTC
cdr3_aa: CASSSYVQGADYGYTF

v_call: TRBV23-1
j_call: TRBJ1-6
clone_size: -
d_call: TRBD1
cdr3_nt: TGCGCCAGCAGTCCCAGGACAGGGAATAATTCACCCCTCCACTTT
cdr3_aa: CASSPRTGNNSPLHF

v_call: TRBV6-5
j_call: TRBJ1-6
clone_size: -
d_call: -
cdr3_nt: TGTGCCAGCAGTCGGGACCGAGTATTAGGTTCACCCCTCCACTTT
cdr3_aa: CASSRDRVLGSPLHF

v_call: TRBV7-8
j_call: TRBJ2-1
clone_size: -
d_call: -
cdr3_nt: TGTGCCAGCAGCTTTACGACTCGGAAGGCGACAAATGAGCAGTTCTTC
cdr3_aa: CASSFTTRKATNEQFF

v_call: TRBV6-5
j_call: TRBJ1-6
clone_size: -
d_call: -
cdr3_nt: TGTGCCAGCAGTATCAGTCGAAGCCTCAATTCACCCCTCCACTTT
cdr3_aa: CASSISRSLNSPLHF

v_call: TRBV6-5
j_call: TRBJ1-5
clone_size: -
d_call: -
cdr3_nt: TGTGCCAGCACCATATTGGACGGCGGAAGGCAGCCCCAGCATTTT
cdr3_aa: CASTILDGGRQPQHF

v_call: TRBV28
j_call: TRBJ1-5
clone_size: -
d_call: -
cdr3_nt: TGTGCCAGCAGCCTCCAGTTAGGGCCCCAGCATTTT
cdr3_aa: CASSLQLGPQHF

v_call: TRBV28
j_call: TRBJ1-5
clone_size: -
d_call: -
cdr3_nt: TGTGCCAGCAGTTTATTGACCCGCCAGCATTTT
cdr3_aa: CASSLLTRQHF

v_call: TRBV7-9
j_call: TRBJ1-2
clone_size: -
d_call: -
cdr3_nt: TGTGCCAGCAGCCCGCTGGAGGCCCTCGATAGGTATGGCTACACCTTC
cdr3_aa: CASSPLEALDRYGYTF

v_call: TRBV7-2
j_call: TRBJ2-5
clone_size: once
d_call: -
cdr3_nt: TGTGCCAGCAGCTTGAGGGCAAGGAAAGAGACCCAGTACTTC
cdr3_aa: CASSLRARKETQYF

v_call: TRBV7-2
j_call: TRBJ2-2
clone_size: -
d_call: TRBD2
cdr3_nt: TGTGCCAGCGAAGCGGGAATTCTCACCGGGGAGCTGTTTTTT
cdr3_aa: CASEAGILTGELFF

v_call: TRBV7-3
j_call: TRBJ2-5
clone_size: -
d_call: -
cdr3_nt: TGTGCCAGCAGCTTAGAGGGGAAAGAGACCCAGTACTTC
cdr3_aa: CASSLEGKETQYF

v_call: TRBV5-1
j_call: TRBJ2-2
clone_size: -
d_call: -
cdr3_nt: TGCGCCAGCAGCCTCCGCAGGGCGGAGGAAACCGGGGAGCTGTTTTTT
cdr3_aa: CASSLRRAEETGELFF

v_call: TRBV2
j_call: TRBJ2-3
clone_size: -
d_call: -
cdr3_nt: TGTGCCAGCAGGGCCTGGGGACCAGATACGCAGTATTTT
cdr3_aa: CASRAWGPDTQYF

v_call: TRBV7-8
j_call: TRBJ1-4
clone_size: -
d_call: -
cdr3_nt: TGTGCCAGCAGCTTAGCGAGGAATGAAAAACTGTTTTTT
cdr3_aa: CASSLARNEKLFF

v_call: TRBV19
j_call: TRBJ1-2
clone_size: -
d_call: -
cdr3_nt: TGTGCCAGTAGTATCTACGAGGGCTATGGCTACACCTTC
cdr3_aa: CASSIYEGYGYTF

v_call: TRBV2
j_call: TRBJ2-3
clone_size: few
d_call: -
cdr3_nt: TGTGCCAGCAGGTTCGCCGATACAGATACGCAGTATTTT
cdr3_aa: CASRFADTDTQYF

v_call: TRBV6-1
j_call: TRBJ1-2
clone_size: -
d_call: -
cdr3_nt: TGTGCCAGCAGTGATGACCGGACTTATGGCTACACCTTC
cdr3_aa: CASSDDRTYGYTF

v_call: TRBV9
j_call: TRBJ2-2
clone_size: -
d_call: TRBD2
cdr3_nt: TGTGCCAGCAGCCTAAACCCTAGCGGGAGCGTCGGGGAGCTGTTTTTT
cdr3_aa: CASSLNPSGSVGELFF

v_call: TRBV6-2/TRBV6-3
j_call: TRBJ2-7
clone_size: few
d_call: TRBD1
cdr3_nt: TGTGCCAGCAGTATTTACAGGGGGGACACGAACGAGCAGTACTTC
cdr3_aa: CASSIYRGDTNEQYF

v_call: TRBV25-1
j_call: TRBJ2-2
clone_size: -
d_call: -
cdr3_nt: TGTGCCAGCAGTGGGGAGAGGGCCGGGGAGCTGTTTTTT
cdr3_aa: CASSGERAGELFF

v_call: TRBV6-6
j_call: TRBJ1-3
clone_size: -
d_call: -
cdr3_nt: TGTGCCAGCAGTCAGGACGCCGTCGCTGGAAACACCATATATTTT
cdr3_aa: CASSQDAVAGNTIYF

v_call: TRBV3-1/TRBV3-2
j_call: TRBJ2-2
clone_size: -
d_call: -
cdr3_nt: TGTGCCAGCAGCTCGAGAGACACCGGGGAGCTGTTTTTT
cdr3_aa: CASSSRDTGELFF

v_call: TRBV29-1
j_call: TRBJ2-2
clone_size: -
d_call: -
cdr3_nt: TGCAGCGTTGCTGGGTGGAAAGGGCTCGCGAACACCGGGGAGCTGTTTTTT
cdr3_aa: CSVAGWKGLANTGELFF

v_call: TRBV2
j_call: TRBJ2-3
clone_size: -
d_call: -
cdr3_nt: TGTGCCAGCAGTCTGGACTACACAGATACGCAGTATTTT
cdr3_aa: CASSLDYTDTQYF

v_call: TRBV4-1
j_call: TRBJ1-1
clone_size: -
d_call: TRBD1
cdr3_nt: TGCGCCAGCAGCCCCCGACAGGGGCCCATGAACACTGAAGCTTTCTTT
cdr3_aa: CASSPRQGPMNTEAFF